The 31 T cell receptor beta chains below come from one sample, sequenced in a study of T cells in women clearing cervical HPV infection. Method: immunoSEQ multiplex PCR; TCRdb's copy keeps in-frame clones and lacks some. The sample table includes about 28,000 clones. Sequenced material: blood buffy coat. The receptors stem from a woman aged 18-69 years with a cervical HPV16 infection that either progressed to CIN3+ or cleared (not recorded which).

Note on this clone: The missing CDR3 end, 3 residues past where the read stops, is filled in from the germline J gene. This chain links TRBV19 with TRBJ1-2, with 9 bases aligning to TRBD1. The CDR3 is 16 residues long. Germline-derived CDR1 and CDR2 are LNHDA and SQIVND (reference sequence). The V and J ends lost 1 base and 5 bases, in that order; junction bases with no gene match: 8. The CDR3 DNA, read in part, is TGTGCCAGTAGTATAGGGGAAGACAGGGGGGGTTATGGC. It translates to CASSIGEDRGGYG. The full CDR3 protein is CASSIGEDRGGYGYTF.

To note about this clone: The CDR3 extends 3 residues past the end of the read, so its final part is completed from the germline J gene. The rearrangement uses TRBV2 and TRBJ1-2; unclear D gene. The CDR3 is 14 amino acids. The germline V gene has CDR1 SNHLY and CDR2 FYNNEI. The CDR3 reads CASLAGDTYNDYTF. Partial CDR3 DNA: TGTGCCAGCTTAGCGGGAGACACCTACAATGAC.

To note about this clone: The CDR3 end falls 3 residues outside the read, so it is completed with the germline J gene. This chain links TRBV10-3 with TRBJ2-3; 14 bases are shared with TRBD2. J was trimmed by 1 base and V by 10 bases; bases with no gene match: 1. Germline CDR1 reads ENHRY; CDR2 reads SYGVKD. This CDR3 is 14 amino acids long. The CDR3 spells CATGLAGGTDTQYF. The sequenced part of the CDR3 DNA is TGTGCCACGGGACTAGCGGGGGGCACAGATACG.

As for this clone: From the germline J gene comes the end of the CDR3, since the read stops 3 residues before it. This chain links TRBV7-2 with TRBJ1-3, with TRBD1 as a possible D gene (5 bases). Per germline, CDR1 SGHTA and CDR2 FQGNSA. Deletions cut 5 bases from V and 2 bases from J, with 10 bases between. The CDR3 runs 14 residues. The DNA read from the CDR3 is TGTGCCAGCAGCCCGGGGGGAACTGGAAACACC. The encoded protein is CASSPGGTGNT. The CDR3 reads in full as CASSPGGTGNTIYF.

On this clone: The read falls 3 residues short of the CDR3 end, and the missing part is taken from the germline J gene. The chain combines TRBV7-7 with TRBJ2-1; D may be TRBD2 (5 bases). Germline loops: CDR1 SSHAT, CDR2 FNYEAQ (reference sequence). Trimming stripped 2 bases from V and 6 bases from J, with 11 bases between. The CDR3 totals 14 residues. The DNA read from the CDR3 is TGTGCCAGCAGCTTATCCGGGGAGTGCAATGAG. Its translation is CASSLSGECNE. The full CDR3 sequence reads CASSLSGECNEQFF.

Details on this clone: The read halts 3 residues ahead of the CDR3 end, with the missing end drawn from the germline J gene. The J gene is TRBJ2-7, the V gene TRBV5-5; tentatively, D is TRBD1 (6 bases). The CDR3 has 13 residues. V was clipped by 4 bases and J by 3 bases, with 11 bases between them. Germline loops: CDR1 SGHKS, CDR2 YYEKEE (reference sequence). CDR3 region: CASSVQGIYEQYF. CDR3 DNA, as far as it was read: TGTGCCAGCAGCGTACAGGGAATCTACGAG.

Comment on this clone: Coverage ceases 3 residues before the CDR3 finishes, and the germline J gene fills in the end. This rearrangement joins TRBV2 to TRBJ1-2; possibly TRBD1 for D (6 bases). Germline V CDR1 and CDR2: SNHLY, FYNNEI. V was clipped by 8 bases and J by 6 bases, with 16 bases between them. The CDR3 sequence is 13 residues long. CDR3 DNA (partial): TGTGCCAGCGGGGGACATGGGGTCGATGGC. This codes for CASGGHGVDG. The complete CDR3 reads CASGGHGVDGYTF.

For this clone: The CDR3 is cut off 3 residues early in the read; its end comes from the germline J gene. V and J are TRBV7-4 and TRBJ2-2; the match to TRBD1 covers 10 bases. This CDR3 region has 17 residues. The germline V gene encodes CDR1 SGHVT and CDR2 SQSDAQ. The CDR3 is CASSPGQGFSGANVLFF. CDR3 bases read: TGTGCCAGCAGCCCGGGACAGGGGTTCTCTGGGGCCAACGTG.

A word on this clone: Sequencing ends 3 residues short of the CDR3 end; the germline J gene provides the rest. The gene calls are TRBV29-1 and TRBJ1-1; 9 bases line up with TRBD1. The junction had 0 bases not matched to a gene; V was cut back by 6 bases and J by 1 base. The CDR3 has 12 residues. Germline V gene lookup returns CDR1 SQVTM and CDR2 ANQGSEA. The DNA read from the CDR3 is TGCAGCGTGGACAGGGGGAACACTGAA. It translates to CSVDRGNTE. The CDR3, in full, reads CSVDRGNTEAFF.

Turning to this clone: The DNA ends 3 residues before the CDR3 does, and the rest of the CDR3 is filled in from the germline J gene. The gene calls are TRBV7-9 and TRBJ1-2, with D possibly being TRBD1 (5 bases). CDR3 length equals 15 residues. V was clipped by 4 bases and J by 2 bases, with 14 bases between them. Germline V gene lookup returns CDR1 SEHNR and CDR2 FQNEAQ (reference sequence). The CDR3 reads CASSSMAGPNYGYTF. Incomplete CDR3 DNA: TGTGCCAGCAGCTCGATGGCAGGGCCCAACTATGGC.

Worth noting for this clone: The read comes to an end 3 residues before the CDR3 does, leaving the germline J gene to fill in the end. The chain carries TRBV10-3 and TRBJ2-2; 7 bases agree with TRBD2. The germline CDR1 and CDR2 sequences are ENHRY and SYGVKD. This CDR3 is 14 amino acids long. The CDR3 loop reads CAISLEAGNSPLFF. The DNA read from the CDR3 is TGTGCCATCAGCCTAGAAGCGGGAAATTCACCG.

As for this clone: Read sequence stops 3 residues before the CDR3 end, and the germline J gene provides the missing end. The chain uses TRBV7-9 and TRBJ1-2; the match to TRBD1 covers 7 bases. Germline lookup yields CDR1 SEHNR and CDR2 FQNEAQ (reference sequence). This CDR3 is built from 15 residues. This CDR3 is CASRLTPGQNNDYTF. The covered CDR3 bases are TGTGCCAGCAGGTTAACGCCGGGACAGAACAATGAC.

Worth noting for this clone: The sequence runs out 3 residues before the end of the CDR3; the remainder is reconstructed from the germline J gene. The V and J genes are TRBV12-3 or TRBV12-4 and TRBJ1-5, with D possibly TRBD1 on 6 matching bases. The V end lost 6 bases, the J end lost 4 bases, and 22 bases lay between the germline ends. The CDR3 covers 17 residues. The CDR3 sequence: CASSTGTRRRPNQPQHF. CDR3 DNA, as far as it was read: TGTGCCAGCAGCACGGGGACACGTCGTCGGCCGAATCAGCCC.

Note on this clone: Read sequence stops 3 residues before the CDR3 end, and the germline J gene provides the missing end. The chain has TRBV12-3 or TRBV12-4 and TRBJ1-5, with a possible D match to TRBD1 (6 bases). The V end was cut by 6 bases, the J end by 4 bases, with 19 bases between. The CDR3 has 16 amino acids. This chain's CDR3 is CASSWPRSRGNQPQHF. Incomplete CDR3 DNA: TGTGCCAGCAGCTGGCCCCGGAGCAGGGGAAATCAGCCC.

Details on this clone: The CDR3 end falls 3 residues outside the read, so it is completed with the germline J gene. The V and J genes are TRBV19 and TRBJ1-6; D ambiguous. Deletions cut 1 base from V and 8 bases from J, with 12 bases between. The CDR3 length is 15 residues. CDR1 and CDR2 (germline): LNHDA, SQIVND (reference sequence). The covered CDR3 bases are TGTGCCAGTAGTATAGCTACAGTCTGGGATTCACCC. It yields the protein CASSIATVWDSP. The entire CDR3 protein is CASSIATVWDSPLHF.

For this clone: Coverage ceases 3 residues before the CDR3 finishes, and the germline J gene fills in the end. J is TRBJ1-2 and V is TRBV19; D is unclear. From germline, CDR1 is LNHDA and CDR2 SQIVND (reference sequence). The CDR3 length is 16 residues. The sequenced part of the CDR3 DNA is TGTGCCAGTATAGAGCGGGAGGGCCTGATCGGAGATACC. Its translation is CASIEREGLIGDT. The entire CDR3 sequence reads CASIEREGLIGDTYTF.

On this clone itself: The missing CDR3 end, 3 residues past where the read stops, is filled in from the germline J gene. V is TRBV7-9 and J is TRBJ2-4; no reliable D call. Germline assignment: CDR1 SEHNR and CDR2 FQNEAQ (reference sequence). Trimming took off 9 bases at V and 1 base at J, with 13 bases between the two ends. This CDR3 has 14 amino acids. Here the CDR3 reads CARSPNRAKNIQYF. The part of the CDR3 DNA that was read is TGTGCCAGGAGTCCAAACCGGGCCAAAAACATT.

As regards this clone: Read sequence stops 3 residues before the CDR3 end, and the germline J gene provides the missing end. The chain uses TRBV30 and TRBJ2-2; D gene unclear. Per germline, CDR1 GTSNPN and CDR2 SVGIG (reference sequence). Trimming left V 0 bases short and J 2 bases short, with 10 bases between. CDR3 size: 15 residues. This CDR3 reads CAWSVGQVNTGELFF. The CDR3 bases that were read are TGTGCCTGGAGTGTAGGGCAGGTTAACACCGGGGAG.

About this clone itself: Coverage ceases 3 residues before the CDR3 finishes, and the germline J gene fills in the end. The V call is TRBV5-1, the J call TRBJ1-6; TRBD1 matches 8 bases. J gave up 9 bases and V 0 bases, and 8 bases lay outside the gene matches. This CDR3 is built from 16 residues. Germline assignment: CDR1 SGHRS and CDR2 YFSETQ. CDR3 DNA, as far as it was read: TGCGCCAGCAGCTTGGCCAAGGACAGGGATAGTTCACCC. Translating gives CASSLAKDRDSSP. Given in full, the CDR3 is CASSLAKDRDSSPLHF.

Remarks on this clone: The CDR3 end falls 3 residues outside the read, so it is completed with the germline J gene. This sequence joins TRBV7-9 and TRBJ2-2; 9 bases line up with TRBD1. Germline V gene lookup returns CDR1 SEHNR and CDR2 FQNEAQ (reference sequence). CDR3 length: 15 residues. CDR3 region: CASSGGDRAGSPLFF. The sequenced CDR3 bases are TGTGCCAGCAGCGGGGGGGACAGGGCTGGTTCACCG.

Turning to this clone: The read ends 3 residues shy of where the CDR3 ends; the end is completed using the germline J gene. This rearrangement joins TRBV6-2 or TRBV6-3 to TRBJ1-1, with D possibly matching TRBD1 (6 bases). Germline CDR1 reads MNHEY; CDR2 reads SVGEGT. V was pared by 4 bases and J by 0 bases, with 9 bases between. This CDR3 has 14 residues. The covered CDR3 bases are TGTGCCAGCAGTTCAGGACAGATGAACACTGAA. This encodes CASSSGQMNTE. The full CDR3 protein is CASSSGQMNTEAFF.

A note on this clone: Sequencing ends 3 residues short of the CDR3 end; the germline J gene provides the rest. The rearrangement uses TRBV19 and TRBJ1-1; TRBD1 aligns across 7 bases. This CDR3 comprises 11 residues. Germline CDR1 is LNHDA and CDR2 is SQIVND (reference sequence). The CDR3 is CASGTALGAFF. Incomplete CDR3 DNA: TGTGCCAGTGGGACAGCCCTTGGG.

Of note for this clone: The read is 3 residues too short to cover the CDR3 end, so that end is filled in from the germline J gene. This chain links TRBV19 with TRBJ1-2; 7 positions match TRBD1. Germline V gene lookup returns CDR1 LNHDA and CDR2 SQIVND (reference sequence). Trimming took 4 bases from V and 3 from J; bases not matched to a gene: 5. The CDR3 runs to 14 residues. The CDR3 reads CASSSPTGDYGYTF. The sequenced part of the CDR3 DNA is TGTGCCAGTAGTAGCCCTACAGGGGACTATGGC.

As for this clone: The CDR3 end is not reached by the read, which stops 3 residues before it; the germline J gene fills it in. V usage is TRBV19 and J usage is TRBJ2-7, with a possible D match to TRBD1 (6 bases). Trimming left V 6 bases short and J 4 bases short, with 10 bases between. CDR3 length equals 12 residues. The germline V gene has CDR1 LNHDA and CDR2 SQIVND (reference sequence). Incomplete CDR3 DNA: TGTGCCAGTAGCCCGACAGGATACGAG. As protein: CASSPTGYE. The CDR3 reads in full as CASSPTGYEQYF. The full variable domain, rest sourced from reference TRBV19 and TRBJ2-7, is DGGITQSPKYLFRKEGQNVTLSCEQNLNHDAMYWYRQDPGQGLRLIYYSQIVNDFQKGDIAEGYSVSREKKESFPLTVTSAQKNPTAFYLCASSPTGYEQYFGPGTRLTVT.

A remark on this clone: The CDR3 end falls 3 residues outside the read, so it is completed with the germline J gene. The rearrangement joins TRBV7-3 to TRBJ2-5; D not resolved. CDR1 and CDR2 (germline): SGHTA, FQGTGA. The CDR3 has 14 amino acids. V shed 1 base and J shed 4 bases, with 10 bases lying between them. The CDR3 DNA, read in part, is TGTGCCAGCAGCTTAATTGGCTCGGGAGAGACC. It yields the protein CASSLIGSGET. The full CDR3 protein is CASSLIGSGETQYF.

With respect to this clone: Sequencing ends 3 residues short of the CDR3 end; the germline J gene provides the rest. The chain recombines TRBV6-2 or TRBV6-3 with TRBJ1-2, with D hard to call. V was cut by 6 bases and J by 0 bases, with 14 bases left in between. The CDR3 runs to 15 residues. Germline V gene sequence: CDR1 MNHEY, CDR2 SVGEGT. The sequenced CDR3 bases are TGTGCCAGCAGGGGAAGCGGATACTCTAACTATGGC. Its translation: CASRGSGYSNYG. In full, the CDR3 reads CASRGSGYSNYGYTF.

On this clone itself: Coverage ceases 3 residues before the CDR3 finishes, and the germline J gene fills in the end. The chain is built from TRBV14 and TRBJ2-2; D perhaps matches TRBD1 (5 bases). Germline V CDR1 and CDR2: SGHDN, FVKESK. The CDR3 length is 17 residues. The CDR3 spells CASSQDTWTTYNSPLFF. CDR3 DNA (partial): TGTGCCAGCAGCCAAGATACCTGGACAACCTATAATTCACCG.

The CDR3 reads CASSIMAGGNQPQHF. CDR3 bases read: TGTGCCAGTAGTATAATGGCGGGAGGCAATCAGCCC. V usage is TRBV19 and J usage is TRBJ1-5; D gene uncertain. The read is 3 residues too short to cover the CDR3 end, so that end is filled in from the germline J gene. Germline CDR1 and CDR2: LNHDA and SQIVND (reference sequence). This CDR3 spans 15 amino acids. Trimming stripped 2 bases from V and 2 bases from J, with 10 bases between.

In the case of this clone: The read stops 3 residues short of the end of the CDR3; the missing end is completed from the germline J gene. This chain connects TRBV5-4 to TRBJ2-1; 7 bases map to TRBD2. Germline CDR1 SGHNT, CDR2 YYREEE (reference sequence). J was trimmed by 2 bases and V by 0 bases; bases with no gene match: 2. The CDR3 contains 15 residues. The sequenced CDR3 bases are TGTGCCAGCAGCTTGGCTAGCGGAACCTACAATGAG. Amino acid sequence: CASSLASGTYNE. The CDR3 in full is CASSLASGTYNEQFF. The variable domain in full, completed from reference TRBV5-4 and TRBJ2-1, reads ETGVTQSPTHLIKTRGQQVTLRCSSQSGHNTVSWYQQALGQGPQFIFQYYREEENGRGNFPPRFSGLQFPNYSSELNVNALELDDSALYLCASSLASGTYNEQFFGPGTRLTVL.

To note about this clone: Read coverage stops 3 residues before the CDR3 terminus; the germline J gene supplies the remainder. The chain uses TRBV20-1 and TRBJ2-2; 9 positions match TRBD1. The trim removed 6 bases at V and 1 base at J, leaving 9 bases unmatched. The CDR3 is made up of 16 amino acids. Germline CDR1 is DFQATT and CDR2 is SNEGSKA (reference sequence). CDR3 in amino acids: CSALVGGQGNTGELFF. The covered CDR3 bases are TGCAGTGCCTTAGTGGGGGGACAGGGGAACACCGGGGAG.

On this clone itself: The sequenced fragment ends 3 residues before the CDR3 boundary, so the rest is inferred from the germline J gene. This chain connects TRBV6-2 or TRBV6-3 to TRBJ2-3, with a possible D match to TRBD1 (6 bases). The CDR3 sequence is 14 residues long. Trimming removed 4 bases at V and 2 bases at J, with 10 bases between. Germline values: CDR1 MNHEY, CDR2 SVGEGT. The sequenced part of the CDR3 DNA is TGTGCCAGCAGTTCCGGGACACACACAGATACG. Protein: CASSSGTHTDT. The whole CDR3 sequence is CASSSGTHTDTQYF.